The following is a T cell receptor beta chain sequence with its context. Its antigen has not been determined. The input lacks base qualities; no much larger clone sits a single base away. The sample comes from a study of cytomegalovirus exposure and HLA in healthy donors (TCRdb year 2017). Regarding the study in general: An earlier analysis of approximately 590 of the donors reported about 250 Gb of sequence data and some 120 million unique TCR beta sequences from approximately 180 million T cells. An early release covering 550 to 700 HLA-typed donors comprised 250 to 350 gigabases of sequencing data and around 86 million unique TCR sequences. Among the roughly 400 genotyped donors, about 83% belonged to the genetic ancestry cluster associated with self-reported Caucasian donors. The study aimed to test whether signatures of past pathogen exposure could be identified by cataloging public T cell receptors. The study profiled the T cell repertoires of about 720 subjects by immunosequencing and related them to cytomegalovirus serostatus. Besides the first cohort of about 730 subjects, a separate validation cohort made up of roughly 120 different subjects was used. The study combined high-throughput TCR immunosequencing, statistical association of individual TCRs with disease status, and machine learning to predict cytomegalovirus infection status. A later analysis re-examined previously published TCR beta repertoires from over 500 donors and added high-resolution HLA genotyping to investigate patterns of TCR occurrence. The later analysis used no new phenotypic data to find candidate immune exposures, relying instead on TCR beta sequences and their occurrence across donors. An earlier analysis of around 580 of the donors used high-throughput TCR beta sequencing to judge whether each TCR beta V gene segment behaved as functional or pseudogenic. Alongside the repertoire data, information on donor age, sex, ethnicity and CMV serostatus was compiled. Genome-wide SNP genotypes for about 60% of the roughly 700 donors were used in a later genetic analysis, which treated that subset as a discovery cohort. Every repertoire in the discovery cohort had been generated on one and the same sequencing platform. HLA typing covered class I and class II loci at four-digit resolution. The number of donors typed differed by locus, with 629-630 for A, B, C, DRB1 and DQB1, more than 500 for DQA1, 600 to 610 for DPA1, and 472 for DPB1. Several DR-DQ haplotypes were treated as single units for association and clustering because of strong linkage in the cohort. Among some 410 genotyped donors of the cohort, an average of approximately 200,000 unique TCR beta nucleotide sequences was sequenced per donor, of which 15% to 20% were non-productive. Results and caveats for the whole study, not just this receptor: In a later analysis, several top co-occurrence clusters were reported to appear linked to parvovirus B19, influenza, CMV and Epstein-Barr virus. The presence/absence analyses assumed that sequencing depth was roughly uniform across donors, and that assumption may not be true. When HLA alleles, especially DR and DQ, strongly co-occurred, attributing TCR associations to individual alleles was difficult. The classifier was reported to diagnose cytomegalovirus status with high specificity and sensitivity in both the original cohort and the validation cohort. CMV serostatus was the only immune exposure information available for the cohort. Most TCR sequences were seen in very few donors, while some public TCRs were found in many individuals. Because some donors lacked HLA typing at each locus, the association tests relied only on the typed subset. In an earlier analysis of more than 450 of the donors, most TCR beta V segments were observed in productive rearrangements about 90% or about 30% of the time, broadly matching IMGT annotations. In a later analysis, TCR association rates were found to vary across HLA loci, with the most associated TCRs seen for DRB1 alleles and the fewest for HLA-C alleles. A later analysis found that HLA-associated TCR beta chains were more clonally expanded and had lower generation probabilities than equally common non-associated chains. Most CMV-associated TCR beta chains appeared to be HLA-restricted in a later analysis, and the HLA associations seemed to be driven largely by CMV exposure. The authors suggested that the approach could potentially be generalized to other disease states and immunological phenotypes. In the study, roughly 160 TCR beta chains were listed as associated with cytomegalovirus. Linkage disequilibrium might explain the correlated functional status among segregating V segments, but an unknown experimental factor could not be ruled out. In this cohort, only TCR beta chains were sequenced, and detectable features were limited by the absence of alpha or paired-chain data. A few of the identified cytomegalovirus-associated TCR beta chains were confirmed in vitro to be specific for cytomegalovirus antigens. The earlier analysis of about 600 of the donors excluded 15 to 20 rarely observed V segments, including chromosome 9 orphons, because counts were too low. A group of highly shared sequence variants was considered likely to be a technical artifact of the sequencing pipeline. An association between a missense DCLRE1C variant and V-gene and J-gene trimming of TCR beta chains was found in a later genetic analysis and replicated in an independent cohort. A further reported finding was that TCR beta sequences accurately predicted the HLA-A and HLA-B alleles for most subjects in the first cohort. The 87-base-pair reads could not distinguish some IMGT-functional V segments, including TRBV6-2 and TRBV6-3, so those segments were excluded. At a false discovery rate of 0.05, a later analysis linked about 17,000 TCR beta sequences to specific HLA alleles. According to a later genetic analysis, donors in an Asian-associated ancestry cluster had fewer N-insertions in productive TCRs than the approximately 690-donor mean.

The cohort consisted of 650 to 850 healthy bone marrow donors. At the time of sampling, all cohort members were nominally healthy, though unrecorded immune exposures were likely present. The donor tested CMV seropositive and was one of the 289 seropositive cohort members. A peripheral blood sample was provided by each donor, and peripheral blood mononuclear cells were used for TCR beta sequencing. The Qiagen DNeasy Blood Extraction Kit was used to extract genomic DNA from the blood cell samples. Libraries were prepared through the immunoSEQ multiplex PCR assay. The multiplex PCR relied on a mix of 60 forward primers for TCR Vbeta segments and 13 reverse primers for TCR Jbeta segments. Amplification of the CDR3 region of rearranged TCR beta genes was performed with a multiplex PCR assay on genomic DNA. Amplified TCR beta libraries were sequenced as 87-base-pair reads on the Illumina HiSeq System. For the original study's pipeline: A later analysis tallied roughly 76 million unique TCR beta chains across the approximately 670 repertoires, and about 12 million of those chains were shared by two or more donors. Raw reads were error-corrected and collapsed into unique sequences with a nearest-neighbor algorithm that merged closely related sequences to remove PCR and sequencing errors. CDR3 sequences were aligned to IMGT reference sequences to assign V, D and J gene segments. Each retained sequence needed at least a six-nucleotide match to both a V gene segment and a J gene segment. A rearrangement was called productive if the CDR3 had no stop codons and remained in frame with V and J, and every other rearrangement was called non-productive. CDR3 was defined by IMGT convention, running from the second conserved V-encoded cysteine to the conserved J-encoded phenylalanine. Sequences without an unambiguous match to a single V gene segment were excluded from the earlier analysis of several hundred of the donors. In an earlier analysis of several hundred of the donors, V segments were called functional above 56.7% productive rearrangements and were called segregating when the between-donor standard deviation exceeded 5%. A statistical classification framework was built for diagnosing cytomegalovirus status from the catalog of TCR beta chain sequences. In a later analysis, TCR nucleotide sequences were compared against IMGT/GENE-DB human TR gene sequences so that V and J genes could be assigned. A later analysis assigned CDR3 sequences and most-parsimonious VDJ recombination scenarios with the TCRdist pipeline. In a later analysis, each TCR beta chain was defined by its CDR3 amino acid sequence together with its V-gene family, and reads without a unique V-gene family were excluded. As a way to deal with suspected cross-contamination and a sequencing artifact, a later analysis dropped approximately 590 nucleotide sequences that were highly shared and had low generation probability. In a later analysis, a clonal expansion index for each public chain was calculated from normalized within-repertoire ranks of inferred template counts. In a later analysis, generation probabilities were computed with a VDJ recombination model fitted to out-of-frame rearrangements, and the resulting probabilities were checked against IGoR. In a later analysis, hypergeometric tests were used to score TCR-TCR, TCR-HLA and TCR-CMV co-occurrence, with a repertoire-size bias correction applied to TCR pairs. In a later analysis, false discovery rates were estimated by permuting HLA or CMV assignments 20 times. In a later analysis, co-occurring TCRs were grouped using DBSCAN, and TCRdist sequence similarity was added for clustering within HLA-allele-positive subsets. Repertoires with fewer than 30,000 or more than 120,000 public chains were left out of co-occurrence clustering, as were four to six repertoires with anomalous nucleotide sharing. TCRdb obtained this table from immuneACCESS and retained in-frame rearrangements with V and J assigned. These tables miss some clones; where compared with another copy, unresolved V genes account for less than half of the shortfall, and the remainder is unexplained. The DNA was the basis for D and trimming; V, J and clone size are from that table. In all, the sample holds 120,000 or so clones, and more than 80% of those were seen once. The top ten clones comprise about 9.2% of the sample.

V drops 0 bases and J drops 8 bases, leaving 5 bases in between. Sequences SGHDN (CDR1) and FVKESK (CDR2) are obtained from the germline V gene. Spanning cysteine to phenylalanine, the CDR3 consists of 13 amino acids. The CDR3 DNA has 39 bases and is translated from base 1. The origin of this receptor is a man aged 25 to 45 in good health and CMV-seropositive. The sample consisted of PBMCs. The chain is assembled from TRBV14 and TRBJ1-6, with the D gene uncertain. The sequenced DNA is TGTGCCAGCAGCCAAGAGAGGGATTCACCCCTCCACTTT. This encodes CASSQERDSPLHF.